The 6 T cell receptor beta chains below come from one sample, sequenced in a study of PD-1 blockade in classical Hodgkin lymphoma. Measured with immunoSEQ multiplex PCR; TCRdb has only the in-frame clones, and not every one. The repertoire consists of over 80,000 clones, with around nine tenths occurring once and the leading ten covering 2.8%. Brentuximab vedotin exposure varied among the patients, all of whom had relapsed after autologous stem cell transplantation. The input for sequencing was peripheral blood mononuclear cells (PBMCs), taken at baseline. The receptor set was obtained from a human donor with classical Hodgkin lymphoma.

CDR3 loop: CASSLDYEKLFF. In DNA form, the CDR3 reads TGTGCCAGCAGCTTAGACTATGAAAAACTGTTTTTT. V and J are TRBV7-9 and TRBJ1-4; the D is unclear. The CDR3 extends over 12 amino acids. V shed 1 base and J shed 6 bases, with 3 bases lying between them. CDR1 SEHNR and CDR2 FQNEAQ come from the germline V gene (reference sequence).

In DNA form, the CDR3 reads TGTGCCAGCAGCCCGACTAGCGGCCCCACCGGGGAGCTGTTTTTT. Its protein is CASSPTSGPTGELFF. J is TRBJ2-2 and V is TRBV5-5, with TRBD2 identical over 9 bases. The CDR3 consists of 15 residues. J was trimmed by 4 bases and V by 4 bases; bases with no gene match: 5. CDR1 is SGHKS, CDR2 YYEKEE, per germline (reference sequence).

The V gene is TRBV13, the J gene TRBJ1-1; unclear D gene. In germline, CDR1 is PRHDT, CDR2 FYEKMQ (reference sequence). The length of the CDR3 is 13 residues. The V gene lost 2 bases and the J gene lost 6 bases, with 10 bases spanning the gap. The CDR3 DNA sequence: TGTGCCAGCAGCTTAACGGCGGACGCTGAAGCTTTCTTT. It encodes CASSLTADAEAFF.

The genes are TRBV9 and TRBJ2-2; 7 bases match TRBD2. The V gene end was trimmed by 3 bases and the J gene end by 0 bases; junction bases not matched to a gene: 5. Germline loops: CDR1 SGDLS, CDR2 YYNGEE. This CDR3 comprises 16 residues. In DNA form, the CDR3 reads TGTGCCAGCAGCGGCAGCCTAGCGGCGAACACCGGGGAGCTGTTTTTT. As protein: CASSGSLAANTGELFF.

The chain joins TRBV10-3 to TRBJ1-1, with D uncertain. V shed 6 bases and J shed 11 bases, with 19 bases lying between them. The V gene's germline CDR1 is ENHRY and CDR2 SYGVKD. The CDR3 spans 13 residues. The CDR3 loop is CAIREDLKLGAFF. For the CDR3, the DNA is TGTGCCATCAGGGAGGACCTGAAACTGGGGGCTTTCTTT.

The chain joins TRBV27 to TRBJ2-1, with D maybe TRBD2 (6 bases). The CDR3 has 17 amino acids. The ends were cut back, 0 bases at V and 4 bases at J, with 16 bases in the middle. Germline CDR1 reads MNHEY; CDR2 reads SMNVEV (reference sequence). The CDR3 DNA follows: TGTGCCAGCAGTTTATCGGCGGGACCTGAGAGATACAATGAGCAGTTCTTC. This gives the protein CASSLSAGPERYNEQFF.